These 22 T cell receptor beta chains were all obtained from the same sample, sequenced in a study of blood T cell repertoires in COVID-19. Sequencing was performed with immunoSEQ multiplex PCR; in TCRdb, only in-frame clones are kept and a portion is missing. The sample shows roughly 200,000 clones, approximately 84% of them seen only once. Specimen: peripheral blood. These receptors all stem from a man older than 75 with acute or convalescent COVID-19.

CDR3 in DNA: TGTGCCAGCAGCTTCCCACAAAAGCGGGACTCTGGGGCCAACGTCCTGACTTTC. This translates into CASSFPQKRDSGANVLTF. This chain connects TRBV11-2 to TRBJ2-6, with 7 nucleotides matching TRBD2. Germline V gene data show CDR1 as SGHAT and CDR2 as FQNNGV. J lost 0 bases, V lost 3 bases, and 8 bases had no gene match. The CDR3 has 18 amino acids. Together with reference TRBV11-2 and TRBJ2-6, the CDR3 gives the full variable domain: EAGVAQSPRYKIIEKRQSVAFWCNPISGHATLYWYQQILGQGPKLLIQFQNNGVVDDSQLPKDRFSAERLKGVDSTLKIQPAKLEDSAVYLCASSFPQKRDSGANVLTFGAGSRLTVL.

This rearrangement joins TRBV28 to TRBJ2-7, with TRBD2 as a possible D gene (5 bases). The V end was cut by 8 bases, the J end by 3 bases, with 14 bases between. Looked up from germline, CDR1 is MDHEN and CDR2 is SYDVKM. The CDR3 extends over 13 amino acids. The CDR3 DNA reads as TGTGCCAGCGTCCGGGGTGGCTACTACGAGCAGTACTTC. Amino acid sequence: CASVRGGYYEQYF. Based on the CDR3 plus reference TRBV28 and TRBJ2-7, the full variable domain is DVKVTQSSRYLVKRTGEKVFLECVQDMDHENMFWYRQDPGLGLRLIYFSYDVKMKEKGDIPEGYSVSREKKERFSLILESASTNQTSMYLCASVRGGYYEQYFGPGTRLTVT.

The chain combines TRBV24-1 with TRBJ1-5, with D possibly being TRBD1 (5 bases). Between the trimmed V and J ends, which lost 4 bases and 5 bases, there was a span of 8 bases. The germline V gene has CDR1 KGHDR and CDR2 SFDVKD. This CDR3 has 13 amino acids. Written as DNA, the CDR3 is TGTGCCACCAGTGACCAAGGGGATCAGCCCCAGCATTTT. Translation gives CATSDQGDQPQHF.

CDR3 DNA sequence: TGCAGCGTAACCAGGGAATTCACCGGGGAGCTGTTTTTT. It encodes CSVTREFTGELFF. This chain joins TRBV29-1 and TRBJ2-2; D is possibly TRBD1 (5 bases). Germline CDR1 reads SQVTM; CDR2 reads ANQGSEA. The CDR3 loop spans 13 amino acids. Trimming removed 6 bases from V and 4 bases from J, with 12 bases in between.

The V call is TRBV27, the J call TRBJ2-3; 9 bases are shared with TRBD2. With V trimmed by 5 bases and J by 6 bases, 9 bases remained unmatched. The CDR3 covers 15 residues. Germline values: CDR1 MNHEY, CDR2 SMNVEV (reference sequence). CDR3 amino acids: CASSPRLAGLDTQYF. The CDR3 region has the DNA TGTGCCAGCAGTCCCCGGCTAGCGGGACTTGATACGCAGTATTTT.

The rearrangement uses TRBV6-5 and TRBJ1-5; D may be TRBD1 (5 bases). The CDR3 consists of 13 residues. Germline-derived CDR1 and CDR2 are MNHEY and SVGAGI. With 7 bases removed from V and 6 bases from J, the gap between germline ends came to 13 bases. Here the CDR3 reads CASMAGWFQPQHF. DNA of the CDR3: TGTGCCAGCATGGCAGGGTGGTTTCAGCCCCAGCATTTT.

This rearrangement joins TRBV5-1 to TRBJ1-2, with D tentatively TRBD1 (6 bases). The CDR3 loop spans 14 amino acids. Trimming took 0 bases from V and 2 from J, leaving 8 bases between them. Germline V gene sequence: CDR1 SGHRS, CDR2 YFSETQ. The CDR3 region has the DNA TGCGCCAGCAGCTTGGGGGACAAGAACTATGGCTACACCTTC. Protein sequence: CASSLGDKNYGYTF.

The chain carries TRBV10-1 and TRBJ1-1, with unresolved D. The germline gives CDR1 WNHNN, CDR2 SYGVQD (reference sequence). V lost 4 bases and J lost 1, with 7 bases in between. This CDR3 comprises 13 residues. CDR3 amino acids: CASSAQTNTEAFF. The CDR3 region has the DNA TGCGCCAGCAGTGCACAGACGAACACTGAAGCTTTCTTT.

Regarding this clone: Other DNA sequences within the sample encode an identical CDR3. The rearrangement joins TRBV3-1 (or the pseudogene TRBV3-2) to TRBJ2-5, with TRBD2 matching 7 bases. The junction had 4 bases not matched to a gene; V was cut back by 1 base and J by 5 bases. Germline V gene sequence: CDR1 LGHDT, CDR2 YNNKEL (reference sequence). The CDR3 consists of 14 residues. The CDR3 here is CASSQGLAGETQYF. The CDR3 nucleotides are TGTGCCAGCAGCCAAGGACTAGCTGGGGAGACCCAGTACTTC.

This rearrangement joins TRBV2 to TRBJ1-1; D is perhaps TRBD1 (5 bases). Trimming took off 2 bases at V and 4 bases at J, with 14 bases between the two ends. This CDR3 is built from 15 residues. Germline assignment: CDR1 SNHLY and CDR2 FYNNEI. CDR3 loop: CASSERGGPGTEAFF. CDR3 nucleotide sequence: TGTGCCAGCAGTGAACGGGGGGGACCGGGCACTGAAGCTTTCTTT.

V usage is TRBV3-1 (or the pseudogene TRBV3-2) and J usage is TRBJ2-2; D is unclear. The CDR3 is made up of 17 amino acids. Trimming took off 0 bases at V and 6 bases at J, with 17 bases between the two ends. CDR1 and CDR2 from the germline V gene are LGHDT and YNNKEL (reference sequence). In nucleotides, the CDR3 is TGTGCCAGCAGCCAAGAACTTCTTTCCAGTAGCTCCGGGGAGCTGTTTTTT. It encodes CASSQELLSSSSGELFF.

The V gene is TRBV6-6, the J gene TRBJ2-5; TRBD2 agrees at 11 bases. V lost 6 bases, J lost 6 bases, and 9 bases stayed unmatched. The CDR3 runs to 15 residues. CDR1 is MNHNY, CDR2 SVGAGI, per germline (reference sequence). The DNA for the CDR3 is TGTGCCAGCAGGGAACTAGCGGGAGACCGCCAGACCCAGTACTTC. It encodes CASRELAGDRQTQYF.

The chain couples TRBV11-3 to TRBJ2-1; D is unresolved. This CDR3 is built from 15 residues. V was trimmed by 1 base and J by 7 bases, leaving 14 bases between them. Germline CDR1 is SGHNT and CDR2 is YENEEA. The CDR3 DNA reads as TGTGCCAGCAGCTTAGGTCGTCCCAGTTCGAATGAGCAGTTCTTC. Its translation is CASSLGRPSSNEQFF.

V gene TRBV5-1 combines with J gene TRBJ2-7, with D perhaps TRBD2 (6 bases). Germline CDR1 and CDR2: SGHRS and YFSETQ. With 4 bases removed from V and 4 bases from J, the gap between germline ends came to 15 bases. The CDR3 contains 14 residues. CDR3 sequence: CASSPGVTGYEQYV. CDR3 nucleotide sequence: TGCGCCAGCAGCCCGGGGGTAACAGGATACGAGCAGTACGTC.

The CDR3 here is CASSTGLAGGEQYF. CDR3 DNA: TGTGCCAGCAGCACCGGACTAGCGGGGGGGGAGCAGTACTTC. The gene calls are TRBV7-2 and TRBJ2-7; TRBD2 matches 15 bases. Germline CDR1 and CDR2: SGHTA and FQGNSA. V shed 5 bases and J 7 bases; nucleotides not matched to a gene: 3. This CDR3 is 14 amino acids long.

V gene TRBV5-1 combines with J gene TRBJ2-3, with 16 bases fitting TRBD2. The CDR3 runs 17 residues. Germline trimming cut 3 bases from V and 3 bases from J; bases unmatched to any gene: 4. The germline V gene has CDR1 SGHRS and CDR2 YFSETQ. DNA for the CDR3: TGCGCCAGCAGCTCCGGGACTAGCGGGAGGGCAACAGATACGCAGTATTTT. It yields the protein CASSSGTSGRATDTQYF.

This rearrangement joins TRBV30 to TRBJ1-1, with TRBD1 as a possible D gene (5 bases). The germline CDR1 and CDR2 sequences are GTSNPN and SVGIG (reference sequence). Deletions cut 2 bases from V and 6 bases from J, with 13 bases between. CDR3 size: 13 residues. The CDR3 region has the DNA TGTGCCTGGAGTATAACGACAGTCGCTGAAGCTTTCTTT. Translation gives CAWSITTVAEAFF.

This chain joins TRBV7-2 and TRBJ1-2; TRBD1 is a possible D gene (6 bases). Germline values: CDR1 SGHTA, CDR2 FQGNSA. Trimming stripped 8 bases from V and 14 bases from J, with 18 bases between. CDR3 length: 11 residues. CDR3 sequence: CASGYRTAETF. CDR3 in DNA: TGTGCCAGCGGCTACCGGACAGCCGAAACCTTC.

The chain combines TRBV24-1 with TRBJ2-1; 8 positions agree with TRBD1. J lost 6 bases, V lost 3 bases, and 6 bases had no gene match. The CDR3 length is 15 residues. Per the germline V gene, CDR1 is KGHDR and CDR2 is SFDVKD. The CDR3 DNA sequence: TGTGCCACCAGTGATCGGGACAGGCTCCTCAATGAGCAGTTCTTC. This translates into CATSDRDRLLNEQFF.

This clone was seen a single time. The chain carries TRBV6-5 and TRBJ2-7; D possibly corresponds to TRBD2 (6 bases). Germline CDR1 reads MNHEY; CDR2 reads SVGAGI. Trimming shortened V by 7 bases and J by 2 bases, and 12 bases separated the two germline ends. The CDR3 consists of 13 residues. CDR3 protein: CASTGVLPYEQYF. The CDR3, as DNA: TGTGCCAGCACGGGGGTTCTCCCCTACGAGCAGTACTTC.

The chain recombines TRBV30 with TRBJ1-4; D perhaps matches TRBD1 (5 bases). Trimming pared 4 bases from V and 2 bases from J, leaving 11 bases between. The CDR3 extends over 14 amino acids. The germline gives CDR1 GTSNPN, CDR2 SVGIG (reference sequence). The DNA of the CDR3 is TGTGCCTGGAACCCAGGGAATACTAATGAAAAACTGTTTTTT. Encoded protein: CAWNPGNTNEKLFF. Complete variable domain (other parts from reference TRBV30 and TRBJ1-4): SQTIHQWPATLVQPVGSPLSLECTVEGTSNPNLYWYRQAAGRGLQLLFYSVGIGQISSEVPQNLSASRPQDRQFILSSKKLLLSDSGFYLCAWNPGNTNEKLFFGSGTQLSVL.

As for this clone: This specimen includes other DNA sequences encoding the same CDR3. This sequence joins TRBV27 and TRBJ1-5, with D possibly being TRBD1 (5 bases). V dropped 3 bases and J dropped 4 bases, with 7 bases sitting between them. This CDR3 is 13 amino acids long. CDR1 and CDR2 from the germline V gene are MNHEY and SMNVEV (reference sequence). CDR3 protein: CASSFGGNQPQHF. In nucleotides, the CDR3 is TGTGCCAGCAGTTTCGGGGGGAATCAGCCCCAGCATTTT.